Below are 4 T cell receptor beta chains sequenced from a single sample in a study of cytomegalovirus exposure and HLA in healthy donors. Profiling relied on immunoSEQ multiplex PCR, and the TCRdb table lists in-frame clones only, not all of them. This sample has 130,000 or so clones; about 87% occur once, and the top ten carry less than 8%. Source material: PBMCs. Every receptor here comes from a woman in her thirties in good health and CMV-seropositive.

The chain uses TRBV15 and TRBJ2-5; 9 bases are shared with TRBD2. Unmatched junction bases numbered 13, after V lost 0 bases and J lost 5 bases. Germline CDR1 LNHNV, CDR2 YYDKDF (reference sequence). This CDR3 has 18 residues. CDR3 in amino acids: CATSRDGVGAGGWETQYF. The CDR3 DNA is TGTGCCACCAGCAGAGATGGTGTTGGAGCGGGGGGTTGGGAGACCCAGTACTTC. The entire variable domain, with the rest obtained from reference TRBV15 and TRBJ2-5, is as follows: DAMVIQNPRYQVTQFGKPVTLSCSQTLNHNVMYWYQQKSSQAPKLLFHYYDKDFNNEADTPDNFQSRRPNTSFCFLDIRSPGLGDTAMYLCATSRDGVGAGGWETQYFGPGTRLLVL.

The J gene is TRBJ2-6, the V gene TRBV5-1; D perhaps matches TRBD1 (6 bases). The CDR3 has 16 residues. In germline, CDR1 is SGHRS, CDR2 YFSETQ. V gave up 4 bases and J gave up 0 bases, with 11 bases separating them. The CDR3 protein is CASSLTRGSGANVLTF. The CDR3 nucleotides read TGCGCCAGCAGCCTCACCAGGGGCTCTGGGGCCAACGTCCTGACTTTC.

V is TRBV11-2 and J is TRBJ2-3, with 12 bases identical to TRBD2. CDR3 size: 18 residues. V shed 4 bases, J shed 7 bases, and the junction held 15 bases outside the gene matches. CDR1 is SGHAT and CDR2 is FQNNGV in the germline V gene. CDR3 sequence: CASSSLPKTSGSGNTQYF. In nucleotides, the CDR3 is TGTGCCAGCAGCTCGTTACCCAAGACTAGCGGGAGCGGAAATACGCAGTATTTT.

This chain uses TRBV11-3 with TRBJ2-5; the D gene is possibly TRBD1 (6 bases). The germline CDR1 and CDR2 sequences are SGHNT and YENEEA. The CDR3 extends over 13 amino acids. The V and J ends lost 4 bases and 3 bases respectively, with 9 bases between them. The CDR3 region is CASSSYREETQYF. As DNA, the CDR3 is TGTGCCAGCAGCTCGTACAGGGAAGAGACCCAGTACTTC.